This passage covers 7 T cell receptor beta chains from one sample sequenced in a study of early T cells in non-severe SARS-CoV-2 infection. One entry per CDR3 protein, called by TCRdb with MiXCR from the 5' RACE reads. The sample lists fewer than 100,000 distinct CDR3 sequences, approximately 10% seen once, with about 4.4% in the top ten. The source material was whole blood. These receptors were collected from an adult who was a healthcare worker with PCR-confirmed SARS-CoV-2 infection or an uninfected control (not recorded which).

The chain carries TRBV20-1 and TRBJ2-7, with D possibly being TRBD2 (5 bases). The CDR3 is 16 residues long. CDR1 and CDR2 (germline): DFQATT, SNEGSKA (reference sequence). Trimming stripped 5 bases from V and 0 bases from J, with 20 bases between. The CDR3 sequence is CSASSRGEPLSYEQYF. CDR3 sequence (DNA): TGCAGTGCTTCCAGCCGTGGGGAGCCTCTCTCCTACGAGCAGTACTTC.

This clonotype was observed a handful of times. The V and J genes are TRBV6-1 and TRBJ1-1, with D perhaps matching TRBD1 (5 bases). The CDR3 spans 15 residues. Germline-derived CDR1 and CDR2 are MNHNS and SASEGT. V was shortened by 5 bases and J by 0 bases, with 13 bases between the two germline ends. The CDR3, as DNA: TGTGCCAGCAGTTTGCGGGGCGGATTGAACACTGAAGCTTTCTTT. Residues: CASSLRGGLNTEAFF.

The V call is TRBV30, the J call TRBJ1-1; 8 nucleotides align to TRBD1. In germline, CDR1 is GTSNPN, CDR2 SVGIG (reference sequence). Trimming took 5 bases from V and 8 from J; bases not matched to a gene: 7. The CDR3 has 12 amino acids. The CDR3 loop is CAWDTGGREAFF. The DNA for the CDR3 is TGTGCCTGGGACACAGGGGGTAGGGAAGCTTTCTTT.

The chain uses TRBV6-5 and TRBJ1-1, with TRBD1 identical over 7 bases. Unmatched junction bases numbered 6, after V lost 0 bases and J lost 5 bases. Looked up from germline, CDR1 is MNHEY and CDR2 is SVGAGI. This CDR3 contains 15 residues. The CDR3, as DNA: TGTGCCAGCAGTTACTCGGCAGGGGGTTTTACTGAAGCTTTCTTT. The encoded protein is CASSYSAGGFTEAFF.

In this sample, this clonotype turned up many times. The rearrangement links TRBV29-1 to TRBJ2-1, with 8 bases identical to TRBD1. Trimming removed 4 bases from V and 4 bases from J; junction bases left unmatched: 3. Germline V gives CDR1 SQVTM, CDR2 ANQGSEA. The CDR3 totals 13 residues. Here the CDR3 DNA reads TGCAGCGTTGGGACAGGGCTTTACAATGAGCAGTTCTTC. This codes for CSVGTGLYNEQFF.

J is TRBJ2-1 and V is TRBV7-2; D gene unclear. V lost 2 bases, J lost 5 bases, and 4 bases lay in between. The CDR3 has 12 residues. The germline V gene has CDR1 SGHTA and CDR2 FQGNSA. The CDR3 nucleotides read TGTGCCAGCAGCTTATACAACAATGAGCAGTTCTTC. Protein: CASSLYNNEQFF.

This clonotype showed up many times. The chain has TRBV29-1 and TRBJ2-7; no definite D call. Germline V gene data show CDR1 as SQVTM and CDR2 as ANQGSEA. V lost 7 bases to trimming and J lost 3 bases, with 10 bases between them. This CDR3 region has 11 residues. The CDR3 is CSGGPDYEQYF. CDR3 bases: TGCAGCGGTGGTCCGGACTACGAGCAGTACTTC.